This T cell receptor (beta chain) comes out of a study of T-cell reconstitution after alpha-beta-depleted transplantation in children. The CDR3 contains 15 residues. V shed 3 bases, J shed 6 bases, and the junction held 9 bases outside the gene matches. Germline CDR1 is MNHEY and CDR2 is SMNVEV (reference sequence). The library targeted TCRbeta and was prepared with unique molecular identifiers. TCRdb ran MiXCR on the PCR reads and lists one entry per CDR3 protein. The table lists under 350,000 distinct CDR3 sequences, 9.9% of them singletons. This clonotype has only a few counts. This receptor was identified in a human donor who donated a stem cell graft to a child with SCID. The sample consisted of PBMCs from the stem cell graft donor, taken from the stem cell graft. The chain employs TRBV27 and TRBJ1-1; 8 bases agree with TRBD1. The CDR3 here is CASSFSGGAVAEAFF. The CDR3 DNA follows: TGTGCCAGCAGTTTTTCAGGGGGCGCTGTAGCTGAAGCTTTCTTT.